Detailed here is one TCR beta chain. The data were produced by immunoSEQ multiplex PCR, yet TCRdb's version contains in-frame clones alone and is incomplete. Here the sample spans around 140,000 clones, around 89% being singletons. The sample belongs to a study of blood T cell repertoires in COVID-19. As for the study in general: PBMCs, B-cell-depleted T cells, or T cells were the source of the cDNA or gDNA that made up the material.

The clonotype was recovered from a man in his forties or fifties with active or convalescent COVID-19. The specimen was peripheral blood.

The CDR3 loop reads CASSLAGTGGGEQYF. The CDR3 DNA is TGTGCCAGCAGTCTTGCCGGGACAGGGGGCGGCGAGCAGTACTTC. The J gene is TRBJ2-7, the V gene TRBV27, with TRBD1 identical over 12 bases. CDR3 size: 15 residues. The junction had 8 bases not matched to a gene; V was cut back by 5 bases and J by 6 bases. CDR1 is MNHEY and CDR2 is SMNVEV in the germline V gene (reference sequence).